Below are 11 T cell receptor beta chains sequenced from a single sample in a study of CD8+ T cells in alopecia areata. The sequencing template was cDNA reverse transcribed from extracted RNA. Sequencing used immunoSEQ multiplex PCR; TCRdb keeps in-frame clones, though not all of them. This sample carries approximately 280,000 clones, none of them present only once. Sorting used CD4, CD8alpha, NKG2D, NKG2ACE and other markers on pooled cutaneous lymph node cells. Sequencing was done on a sample of CD4+ T cells sorted from a lymph node. These receptors were obtained from a C3H/HeJ mouse with alopecia areata. Strain haplotype (MHC): H2-k.

The sample holds a few counts of this clone. Mouse gene names apply. The read gets to within 4 residues of the CDR3 end, and the germline J gene fills in the rest. The chain carries TRBV13-1 and TRBJ2-5, with 9 bases lining up with TRBD1. Per germline, CDR1 NSHNY and CDR2 SYGAGN. The CDR3 has 15 amino acids. V shed 4 bases, J shed 2 bases, and the junction held 5 bases outside the gene matches. The covered CDR3 bases are TGTGCCAGCAGTCTCACAGGGGGCGGCCAAGAC. Protein: CASSLTGGGQD. The whole CDR3 protein is CASSLTGGGQDTQYF.

In this sample, this clone turned up a few times. Mouse gene names and germline throughout. The read is 4 residues too short to cover the CDR3 end, so that end is filled in from the germline J gene. The chain recombines TRBV17 with TRBJ2-7; 8 bases align to TRBD1. Losses at the gene ends were 2 bases for V and 0 bases for J; bases not matched to a gene: 3. CDR1 and CDR2 from the germline V gene are MNHDT and YYDKIL. CDR3 length: 15 amino acids. CDR3 bases read: TGTGCTAGCAGTAGACAGGGGGCCAGCTCCTAT. Translation gives CASSRQGASSY. The full CDR3 sequence reads CASSRQGASSYEQYF.

This clone showed up just a few times. The gene names given are mouse names. CDR3 region: CASSLGTGGSAEQFF. The sequenced CDR3 bases are TGTGCCAGCAGCCTCGGGACTGGGGGGAGTGCT. V gene TRBV5 combines with J gene TRBJ2-1, with 12 bases matching TRBD2. The CDR3 goes on 4 residues after the read ends, and that part is filled in from the germline J gene. The CDR3 length is 15 residues. Germline CDR1 and CDR2: LGHNA and YNLKQL (reference sequence). Losses at the gene ends were 4 bases for V and 6 bases for J; bases not matched to a gene: 4.

This clone was observed a handful of times. The gene symbols are mouse symbols. With the read ending 4 residues before the CDR3 end, the germline J gene is used to fill in that end. The chain combines TRBV5 with TRBJ2-1; 11 nucleotides agree with TRBD2. There are 19 residues in the CDR3. The germline gives CDR1 LGHNA, CDR2 YNLKQL (reference sequence). The J segment lost 0 bases and the V segment lost 0 bases, leaving 7 bases of the junction unmatched. CDR3 bases read: TGTGCCAGCAGCCAAGATCAAAGGGACTGGGGGTCTAACTATGCT. Its protein product is CASSQDQRDWGSNYA. Given in full, the CDR3 is CASSQDQRDWGSNYAEQFF.

Only a few counts were recorded for this clone. Gene names denote mouse genes. The read halts 3 residues ahead of the CDR3 end, with the missing end drawn from the germline J gene. Other DNA sequences within the sample encode an identical CDR3. This chain links TRBV19 with TRBJ1-6; D not certain. TRBJ1-6 is an ORF, with its function uncertain. This CDR3 comprises 13 residues. V dropped 4 bases and J dropped 4 bases, with 6 bases sitting between them. Germline values: CDR1 FNHDT, CDR2 SITEND (reference sequence). The part of the CDR3 DNA that was read is TGTGCCAGCAGTTCAGGATATAATTCGCCC. Translating it yields CASSSGYNSP. The entire CDR3 is CASSSGYNSPLYF.

With respect to this clone: Here the gene names and germline are mouse. Read data end 4 residues before the CDR3 end; the end is taken from the germline J gene. The genes are TRBV1 and TRBJ2-7, with 9 bases that match TRBD2. Germline assignment: CDR1 NSQYPW and CDR2 LRSPGD (reference sequence). CDR3 length equals 15 residues. The CDR3 reads CTCSAELGGFYEQYF. The CDR3 DNA, read in part, is TGCACCTGCAGTGCAGAACTGGGGGGTTTTTAT.

About this clone: The gene names given are mouse names. The read gets to within 4 residues of the CDR3 end, and the germline J gene fills in the rest. The chain is built from TRBV13-2 and TRBJ2-7; TRBD1 might be the D (6 bases). CDR3 size: 13 residues. V dropped 3 bases and J dropped 2 bases, with 9 bases sitting between them. Looked up from germline, CDR1 is NNHNN and CDR2 is SYGAGS (reference sequence). CDR3 protein: CASGARTAYEQYF. The sequenced part of the CDR3 DNA is TGTGCCAGCGGTGCCCGGACAGCCTAT.

With regard to this clone: Mouse gene names apply. The CDR3 bases that were read are TGTGCCAGCAGTGGGGGACAGGGCTCCTAT. This encodes CASSGGQGSY. The whole CDR3 sequence is CASSGGQGSYEQYF. The chain links TRBV13-1 to TRBJ2-7; 9 bases fit TRBD1. The sequence runs out 4 residues before the end of the CDR3; the remainder is reconstructed from the germline J gene. With 3 bases clipped from V and 0 bases from J, the junction kept 1 base outside the gene matches. The CDR3 is made up of 14 amino acids. Germline V gene data show CDR1 as NSHNY and CDR2 as SYGAGN.

This clone was seen ten or more times. Mouse names are used for the genes. The read comes to an end 4 residues before the CDR3 does, leaving the germline J gene to fill in the end. Other DNA sequences from this sample encode an identical CDR3 as well. The rearrangement links TRBV17 to TRBJ2-1; 14 nucleotides match TRBD2. The CDR3 covers 15 residues. Per germline, CDR1 MNHDT and CDR2 YYDKIL. The CDR3 loop reads CASSGTGGARAEQFF. CDR3 DNA (partial): TGTGCTAGCAGTGGGACTGGGGGGGCGCGAGCT.

With respect to this clone: Genes and germline are mouse. The read is 4 residues too short to cover the CDR3 end, so that end is filled in from the germline J gene. The chain is built from TRBV19 and TRBJ1-1; D perhaps matches TRBD1 (6 bases). V was pared by 3 bases and J by 1 base, with 10 bases between. CDR3 length: 14 residues. Germline CDR1 FNHDT, CDR2 SITEND (reference sequence). The sequenced part of the CDR3 DNA is TGTGCCAGCAGTACCTCGACAGGGAACACA. This codes for CASSTSTGNT. In full, the CDR3 reads CASSTSTGNTEVFF.

As concerns this clone: The genes and germline here are from mouse. From the germline J gene comes the end of the CDR3, since the read stops 4 residues before it. The chain joins TRBV13-2 to TRBJ1-2; no reliable D call. The germline V and J ends were trimmed by 1 base and 0 bases, with 4 bases remaining between them. Germline lookup yields CDR1 NNHNN and CDR2 SYGAGS (reference sequence). CDR3 size: 13 residues. The sequenced CDR3 bases are TGTGCCAGCGGTGATACACCAAACTCC. This encodes CASGDTPNS. The full CDR3 protein reads CASGDTPNSDYTF.